There are a few counts of the clone carrying this TCR beta chain. These data are taken from a study of blood T cell repertoires in COVID-19. Overall study: Sources were T cells, B-cell-depleted T cells, or PBMCs; the material itself was cDNA or gDNA.

In Seattle, patients joined the study during active infection and were tracked longitudinally. TCRdb's table, derived via immunoSEQ multiplex PCR, lists solely in-frame clones and lacks some. The sample yields approximately 180,000 clones, around 81% seen once. The length of the CDR3 is 16 residues. Trimming took 1 base from V and 7 from J; bases not matched to a gene: 8. Germline loops: CDR1 MDHEN, CDR2 SYDVKM. V usage is TRBV28 and J usage is TRBJ1-4; 8 nucleotides align to TRBD1. Sequenced input: peripheral blood. The TCR comes from a woman older than 75 with COVID-19, enrolled during active disease. The DNA for the CDR3 is TGTGCCAGCAGTTTATCCCCGGGGACAGGTGGTGAAAAACTGTTTTTT. It yields the protein CASSLSPGTGGEKLFF.